This T cell receptor (beta chain) was captured in a study of cytomegalovirus exposure and HLA in healthy donors. CDR1 and CDR2 (germline): SGDLS, YYNGEE. The CDR3 totals 17 residues. V lost 5 bases and J lost 1; bases outside the gene matches: 5. General study results and limits: In a later analysis, productive TCRs from donors in an Asian-associated ancestry cluster reportedly carried fewer N-insertions than the cohort mean.

To note about this clone: Its specificity is not known.

60 Vbeta and 13 Jbeta primers were used in PCR. Method: immunoSEQ multiplex PCR; TCRdb's copy keeps in-frame clones and lacks some. The sample contains 210,000 or so clones, around 84% of which appear only once. The sequence was collected from a girl aged 2 to 9 in good health and CMV-seronegative. V gene TRBV9 combines with J gene TRBJ2-3; 15 bases align to TRBD2. What was sequenced was PBMCs. In DNA, the CDR3 is TGTGCCAGCAGTCGGACTAGCGGGGGGGGACGCACAGATACGCAGTATTTT. Translation: CASSRTSGGGRTDTQYF.